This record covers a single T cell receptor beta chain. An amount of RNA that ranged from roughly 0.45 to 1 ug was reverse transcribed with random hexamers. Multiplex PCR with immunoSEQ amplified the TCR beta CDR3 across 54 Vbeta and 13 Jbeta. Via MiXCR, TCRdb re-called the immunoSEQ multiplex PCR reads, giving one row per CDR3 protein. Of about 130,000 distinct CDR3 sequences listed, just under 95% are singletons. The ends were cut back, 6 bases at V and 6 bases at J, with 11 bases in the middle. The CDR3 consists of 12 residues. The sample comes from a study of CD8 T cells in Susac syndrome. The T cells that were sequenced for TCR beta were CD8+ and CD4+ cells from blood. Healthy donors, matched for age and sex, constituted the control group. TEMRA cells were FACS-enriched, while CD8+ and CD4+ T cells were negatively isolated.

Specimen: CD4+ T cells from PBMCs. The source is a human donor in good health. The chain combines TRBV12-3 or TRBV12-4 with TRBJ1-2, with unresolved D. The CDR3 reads CASSYTEDGYTF. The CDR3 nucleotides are TGTGCCAGCAGCTACACTGAAGATGGCTACACCTTC.